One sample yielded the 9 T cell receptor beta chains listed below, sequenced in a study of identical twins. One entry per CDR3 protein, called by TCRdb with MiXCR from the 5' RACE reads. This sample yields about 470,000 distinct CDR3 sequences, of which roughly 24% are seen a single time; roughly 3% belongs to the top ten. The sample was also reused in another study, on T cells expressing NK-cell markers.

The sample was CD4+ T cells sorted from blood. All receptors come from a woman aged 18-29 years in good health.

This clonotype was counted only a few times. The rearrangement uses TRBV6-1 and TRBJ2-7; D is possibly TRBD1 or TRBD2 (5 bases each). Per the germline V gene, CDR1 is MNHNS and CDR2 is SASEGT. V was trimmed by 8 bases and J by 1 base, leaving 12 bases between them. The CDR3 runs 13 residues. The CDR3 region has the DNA TGTGCCAGCTCGGGACGAATTTCCTACGAGCAGTACTTC. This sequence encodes CASSGRISYEQYF.

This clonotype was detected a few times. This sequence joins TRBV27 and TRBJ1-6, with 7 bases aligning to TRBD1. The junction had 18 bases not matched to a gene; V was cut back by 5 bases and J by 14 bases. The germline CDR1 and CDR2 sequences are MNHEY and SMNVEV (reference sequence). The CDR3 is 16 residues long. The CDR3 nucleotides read TGTGCCAGCAGTCTTAAAACCCGGACAGGCAGCCCATCCCTCCACTTT. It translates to CASSLKTRTGSPSLHF.

CDR3 sequence reads: CAITRDRIAYEQYF. CDR3 nucleotide sequence: TGTGCCATCACCCGGGACAGGATAGCCTACGAGCAGTACTTC. The chain combines TRBV10-3 with TRBJ2-7; 8 nucleotides agree with TRBD1. After removal of 7 bases from V and 2 bases from J, the junction contained 7 bases not matched to a gene. There are 14 residues in the CDR3. Per the germline V gene, CDR1 is ENHRY and CDR2 is SYGVKD.

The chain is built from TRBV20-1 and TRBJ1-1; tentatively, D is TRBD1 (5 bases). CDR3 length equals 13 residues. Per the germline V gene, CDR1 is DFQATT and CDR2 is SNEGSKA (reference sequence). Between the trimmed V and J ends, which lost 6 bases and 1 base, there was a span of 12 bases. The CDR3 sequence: CSAIKTENTEAFF. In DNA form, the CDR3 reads TGCAGTGCCATTAAGACAGAGAACACTGAAGCTTTCTTT.

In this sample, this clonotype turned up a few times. CDR3 sequence: CASSFERYNEQFF. The CDR3 DNA reads TGTGCCAGCAGCTTTGAAAGATACAATGAGCAGTTCTTC. V and J are TRBV11-2 and TRBJ2-1; D gene unclear. Trimming shortened V by 3 bases and J by 4 bases, and 7 bases separated the two germline ends. Germline assignment: CDR1 SGHAT and CDR2 FQNNGV. The CDR3 sequence is 13 residues long.

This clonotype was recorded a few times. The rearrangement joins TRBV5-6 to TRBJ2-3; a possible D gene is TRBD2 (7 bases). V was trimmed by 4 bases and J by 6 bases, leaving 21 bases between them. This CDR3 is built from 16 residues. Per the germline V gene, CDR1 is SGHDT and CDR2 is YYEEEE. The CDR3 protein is CASSGEGLQGGDTQYF. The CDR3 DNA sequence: TGTGCCAGCAGCGGGGAGGGGTTACAGGGAGGTGATACGCAGTATTTT.

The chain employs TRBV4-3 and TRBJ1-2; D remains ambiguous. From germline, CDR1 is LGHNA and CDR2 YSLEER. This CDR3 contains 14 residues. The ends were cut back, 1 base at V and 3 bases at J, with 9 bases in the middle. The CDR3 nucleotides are TGCGCCAGCAGCCAAGCTGAAAGGGACTATGGCTACACCTTC. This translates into CASSQAERDYGYTF.

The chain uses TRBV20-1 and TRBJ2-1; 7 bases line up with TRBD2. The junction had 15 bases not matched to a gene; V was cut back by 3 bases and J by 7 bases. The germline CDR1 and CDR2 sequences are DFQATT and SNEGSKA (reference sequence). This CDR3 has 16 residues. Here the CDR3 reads CSASNAAGVNGNEQFF. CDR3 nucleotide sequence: TGCAGTGCTAGTAATGCGGCGGGAGTCAACGGAAATGAGCAGTTCTTC.

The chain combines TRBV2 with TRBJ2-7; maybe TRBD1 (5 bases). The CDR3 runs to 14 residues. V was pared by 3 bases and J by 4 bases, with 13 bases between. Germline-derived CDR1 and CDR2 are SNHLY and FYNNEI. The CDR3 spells CASSENQGRYEQYF. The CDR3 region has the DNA TGTGCCAGCAGTGAGAACCAGGGCCGTTACGAGCAGTACTTC.